The entry below gives a single TCR beta chain sequence along with its context. The antigen is not known. Sorted naive or memory CD4+ cells met CEF peptides for 10 days. Profiling relied on immunoSEQ multiplex PCR, and the TCRdb table lists in-frame clones only, not all of them. The table has tens of thousands of clones, around 77% seen once; the top ten hold over 20%. The entry originates in a study of CD4 T cells in relation to SARS-CoV-2 and coronaviruses. Regarding the study as a whole: In about 65% of donors, memory CD4+ clonotypes crossrecognized SARS-CoV-2 and at least one common cold coronavirus spike.

The CDR3 sequence is 14 residues long. CDR1 is SGHTA and CDR2 is FQGNSA in the germline V gene. Trimming took 1 base from V and 13 from J, leaving 14 bases between them. Source material: memory CD4+ T cells from PBMCs, cultured in vitro. The chain couples TRBV7-2 to TRBJ1-6; possibly TRBD1 for D (6 bases). The clonotype was recovered from an adult with COVID-19. The CDR3, as DNA: TGTGCCAGCAGCTTAGACGGCTCGGGGGCCCCCCTCCACTTT. Protein: CASSLDGSGAPLHF. Supplemented by reference TRBV7-2 and TRBJ1-6, the full variable domain reads GAGVSQSPSNKVTEKGKDVELRCDPISGHTALYWYRQSLGQGLEFLIYFQGNSAPDKSGLPSDRFSAERTGGSVSTLTIQRTQQEDSAVYLCASSLDGSGAPLHFGNGTRLTVT.